These T cell receptor beta chains were read from a single sample in a study of T cell responses to AZD1222 COVID-19 vaccine. Only in-frame clones appear in the TCRdb table, and some are missing; sequencing was by immunoSEQ multiplex PCR. The repertoire consists of fewer than 85,000 clones, with around 89% occurring once and the leading ten covering 31%. Source: peripheral blood, taken on day 0 of AZD1222 vaccination. The receptors stem from an adult in good health. Each CDR3 is given with its conserved first and last residue. D genes are given only for firm matches. Clone size is given for some rows only: seen once, a few or many times, or a class if the clone is expanded.

clone_size j_call v_call d_call cdr3_nt cdr3_aa
once TRBJ2-3 TRBV5-1 TRBD2 TGCGCCAGCAGCTCAGTAGGAGCGGGGAGGGATACGCAGTATTTT CASSSVGAGRDTQYF
NA TRBJ1-3 TRBV7-6 NA TGTGCCAGCAGCCCCCTGACAGGCCACTCTGGAAACACCATATATTTT CASSPLTGHSGNTIYF
NA TRBJ1-2 TRBV19 TRBD1 TGTGCCAGTAGTATCCCAGGGGGAAGAAGAGGTGGCTACACCTTC CASSIPGGRRGGYTF
NA TRBJ2-2 TRBV12-3/TRBV12-4 NA TGTGCCAGCACCACTTACCCCCTGGGGGAGCTGTTTTTT CASTTYPLGELFF
NA TRBJ2-1 TRBV9 TRBD2 TGTGCCAGCAGCTCATCGGGAGGGCGTAATGAGCAGTTCTTC CASSSSGGRNEQFF
NA TRBJ1-3 TRBV28 NA TGTGCCAGCAGACGACAGTCTGGAAACACCATATATTTT CASRRQSGNTIYF
NA TRBJ1-2 TRBV7-8 NA TGTGCCAGCAGCCGAGGACAAGGCGGGTATGGCTACACCTTC CASSRGQGGYGYTF
NA TRBJ2-2 TRBV27 NA TGTGCCAGCAGTTTCAACGGGCCCGGGGAGCTGTTTTTT CASSFNGPGELFF
few TRBJ2-5 TRBV23-1 TRBD2 TGCGCCAGCAGTCCTCTGATCGCGGGAGAAGAGACCCAGTACTTC CASSPLIAGEETQYF
NA TRBJ2-1 TRBV30 TRBD2 TGTGCCTGGAGTGTAGGGCGCGGGAGGAATTCCAATGAGCAGTTCTTC CAWSVGRGRNSNEQFF
NA TRBJ2-5 TRBV5-5 NA TGTGCCAGCAGCTTCCCATCCAGGGAGAGAGAAGAGACCCAGTACTTC CASSFPSREREETQYF